This T cell receptor (beta chain) derives from a study of cytomegalovirus exposure and HLA in healthy donors. Per the germline V gene, CDR1 is SGHVS and CDR2 is FQNEAQ. J was trimmed by 0 bases and V by 5 bases; bases with no gene match: 18. The CDR3 spans 20 residues. PCR used 60 Vbeta primers and 13 Jbeta primers. The method was immunoSEQ multiplex PCR; TCRdb's version includes in-frame clones alone and lacks a portion of them. The sample carries some 86,000 clones, 67% recorded once. This TCR came from a man aged 25-40 years in good health and CMV-seronegative. Sequencing was performed on PBMCs. The genes are TRBV7-8 and TRBJ1-3; 8 nucleotides line up with TRBD1. The CDR3 here is CASSPLRVQGAFRSGNTIYF. The CDR3 DNA reads TGTGCCAGCAGCCCGCTTAGAGTCCAGGGGGCGTTTCGCTCTGGAAACACCATATATTTT.